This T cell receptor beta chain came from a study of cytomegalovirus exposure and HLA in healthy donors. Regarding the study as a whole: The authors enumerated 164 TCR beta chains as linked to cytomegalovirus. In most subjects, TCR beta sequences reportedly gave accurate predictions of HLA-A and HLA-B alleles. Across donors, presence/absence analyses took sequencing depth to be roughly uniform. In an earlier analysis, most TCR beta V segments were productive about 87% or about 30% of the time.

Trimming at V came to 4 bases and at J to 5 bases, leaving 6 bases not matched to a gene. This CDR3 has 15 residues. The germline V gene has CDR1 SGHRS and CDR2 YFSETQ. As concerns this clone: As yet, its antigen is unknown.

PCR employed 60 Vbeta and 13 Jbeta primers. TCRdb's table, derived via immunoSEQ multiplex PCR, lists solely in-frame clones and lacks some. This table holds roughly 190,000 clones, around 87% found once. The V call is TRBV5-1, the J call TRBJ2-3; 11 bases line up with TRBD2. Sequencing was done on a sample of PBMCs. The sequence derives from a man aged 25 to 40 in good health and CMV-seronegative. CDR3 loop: CASSLTSGMGDTQYF. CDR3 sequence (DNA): TGCGCCAGCAGCCTGACTAGCGGGATGGGAGATACGCAGTATTTT.